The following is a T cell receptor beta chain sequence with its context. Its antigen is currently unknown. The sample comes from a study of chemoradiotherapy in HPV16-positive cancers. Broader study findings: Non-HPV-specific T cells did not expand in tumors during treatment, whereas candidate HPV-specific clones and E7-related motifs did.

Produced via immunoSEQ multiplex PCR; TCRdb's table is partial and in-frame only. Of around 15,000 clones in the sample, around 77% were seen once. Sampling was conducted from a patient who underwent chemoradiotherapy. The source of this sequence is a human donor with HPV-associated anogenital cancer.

The CDR3 region is CASSQSPEFNEKLFF. The CDR3, as DNA: TGCGCCAGCAGCCAGTCCCCGGAATTTAATGAAAAACTGTTTTTT. The chain couples TRBV4-3 to TRBJ1-4, with D uncertain. V lost 3 bases to trimming and J lost 4 bases, with 12 bases between them. From germline, CDR1 is LGHNA and CDR2 YSLEER. This CDR3 region has 15 residues.